The rows below give T cell receptor beta chains drawn from one sample of a study of tumor-infiltrating lymphocytes in primary liver carcinoma. TCRdb redid the calling of the multiplex PCR reads with MiXCR, one entry per CDR3 protein. The sample includes a few hundred thousand distinct CDR3 sequences, approximately 54% of them seen just once. Sequencing was done on a sample of peripheral blood. These receptors were obtained from a young woman with primary liver carcinoma and hepatitis B virus infection. Each CDR3 is given with its conserved first and last residue. The order of the fields is V gene, clone size, J gene, D gene, CDR3 DNA, CDR3 protein. The D gene is left open where the match is weak. Clone size appears in some rows only: once, few, many, or a class for an expanded clone.

v_gene: TRBV28
abundance: many
j_gene: TRBJ2-3
d_gene: TRBD2
CDR3nt: TGTGCCAGCAGTTTCGACGGGAGGACAGATACGCAGTATTTT
CDR3aa: CASSFDGRTDTQYF

v_gene: TRBV12-3/TRBV12-4
abundance: few
j_gene: TRBJ1-5
d_gene: .
CDR3nt: TGTGCCAGCAGTTTAGGACCCTCAAGTCAGCCCCAGCATTTT
CDR3aa: CASSLGPSSQPQHF

v_gene: TRBV11-2
abundance: many
j_gene: TRBJ2-1
d_gene: .
CDR3nt: TGTGCCAGCAGCTCCCGGGTTGGGGGCCGGGGCTCCTACAATGAGCAGTTCTTC
CDR3aa: CASSSRVGGRGSYNEQFF

v_gene: TRBV11-2
abundance: once
j_gene: TRBJ2-1
d_gene: TRBD2
CDR3nt: TGTGCCAGCAGCTTCATCGCGGGAGACAATGAGCAGTTCTTC
CDR3aa: CASSFIAGDNEQFF

v_gene: TRBV29-1
abundance: .
j_gene: TRBJ1-2
d_gene: .
CDR3nt: TGCAGCGTCCGCGTTCTGGAGAACACCGGTCATGGCTACACCTTC
CDR3aa: CSVRVLENTGHGYTF

v_gene: TRBV11-2
abundance: .
j_gene: TRBJ2-3
d_gene: TRBD2
CDR3nt: TGTGGCAGCAGCCCAATTAGCGGGAGGGCGGCAGATACGCAGTATTTT
CDR3aa: CGSSPISGRAADTQYF

v_gene: TRBV5-1
abundance: .
j_gene: TRBJ2-7
d_gene: TRBD1
CDR3nt: TGCGCCAGCAGCCCTTCATGGACAGGGGGCTACGAGCAGTACTTC
CDR3aa: CASSPSWTGGYEQYF

v_gene: TRBV11-3
abundance: .
j_gene: TRBJ2-3
d_gene: .
CDR3nt: TGTGCCAGCAGCATATCTAGTGCGATTCTTCAGTATTTT
CDR3aa: CASSISSAILQYF

v_gene: TRBV4-3
abundance: .
j_gene: TRBJ2-7
d_gene: TRBD1
CDR3nt: TGCGCCAGCAGCCAAGATAGGGACAGGGGCATCTACGAGCAGTACTTC
CDR3aa: CASSQDRDRGIYEQYF

v_gene: TRBV11-2
abundance: .
j_gene: TRBJ2-1
d_gene: .
CDR3nt: TGTGCCAGCAGCTTAGGTGCCTTTACGAACGAGCAGCTCTTC
CDR3aa: CASSLGAFTNEQLF

v_gene: TRBV5-1
abundance: .
j_gene: TRBJ1-2
d_gene: .
CDR3nt: TGCGCCAGCAGCTTGAACCGCCTGGGGGGCTACACCTTC
CDR3aa: CASSLNRLGGYTF

v_gene: TRBV24-1
abundance: .
j_gene: TRBJ2-6
d_gene: TRBD2
CDR3nt: TGTGCCACCAGTGAGGGAGGGGCCTCTGGGGCCAACGTCCTGACTTTC
CDR3aa: CATSEGGASGANVLTF